This TCR beta chain was identified during a study of T cell responses to AZD1222 COVID-19 vaccine. General study results and limits: Reportedly, close to half of spike-specific TCRs are directed against unmutated variant regions. Rises in breadth and depth of Spike-specific TCRs came after two AZD1222 doses.

About this clone itself: Its specificity is unknown.

The data were produced by immunoSEQ multiplex PCR, yet TCRdb's version contains in-frame clones alone and is incomplete. The repertoire holds under 150,000 clones, roughly 90% seen once, with roughly 4% in the top ten. Trimming shortened V by 5 bases and J by 1 base, and 3 bases separated the two germline ends. Germline lookup yields CDR1 LNHDA and CDR2 SQIVND (reference sequence). The CDR3 covers 13 residues. This clonotype was obtained from an adult in good health. This specimen consisted of peripheral blood, obtained on day 0 of AZD1222 vaccination. This sequence joins TRBV19 and TRBJ2-6; D uncertain. Written as DNA, the CDR3 is TGTGCCAGTAGTCAATCTGGGGCCAACGTCCTGACTTTC. This codes for CASSQSGANVLTF.